A single sample gave rise to the 7 T cell receptor beta chains below, sequenced in a study of cytomegalovirus exposure and HLA in healthy donors. Primers for the PCR totalled 60 Vbeta and 13 Jbeta. Generated by immunoSEQ multiplex PCR, the TCRdb table keeps only in-frame clones and is missing some. Here the sample spans roughly 200,000 clones, about 80% being singletons. Material for sequencing was PBMCs. All receptors come from a woman in her forties or fifties in good health and CMV-seronegative.

This sequence joins TRBV4-1 and TRBJ2-5, with TRBD2 identical over 11 bases. The V and J ends lost 0 bases and 1 base, in that order; junction bases with no gene match: 4. CDR3 size: 17 residues. Looked up from germline, CDR1 is MGHRA and CDR2 is YSYEKL. The CDR3 sequence: CASSQDELAGVQETQYF. The CDR3 DNA follows: TGCGCCAGCAGCCAAGATGAACTAGCGGGGGTCCAAGAGACCCAGTACTTC.

CDR3: CASMRSSERGEQYF. CDR3 DNA sequence: TGTGCCAGTATGAGGAGCTCTGAAAGGGGCGAGCAGTACTTC. The rearrangement links TRBV19 to TRBJ2-7; D is perhaps TRBD1 (5 bases). The CDR3 consists of 14 residues. Per the germline V gene, CDR1 is LNHDA and CDR2 is SQIVND (reference sequence). V shed 7 bases and J shed 6 bases, with 19 bases lying between them.

This chain joins TRBV15 and TRBJ2-2, with D perhaps matching TRBD2 (5 bases). Germline lookup yields CDR1 LNHNV and CDR2 YYDKDF (reference sequence). The CDR3 length is 16 residues. The V gene lost 1 base and the J gene lost 1 base, with 10 bases spanning the gap. CDR3 nucleotides: TGTGCCACCAGCAGAGGGGCTAGCTGGAACACCGGGGAGCTGTTTTTT. As protein: CATSRGASWNTGELFF. Based on the CDR3 plus reference TRBV15 and TRBJ2-2, the full variable domain is DAMVIQNPRYQVTQFGKPVTLSCSQTLNHNVMYWYQQKSSQAPKLLFHYYDKDFNNEADTPDNFQSRRPNTSFCFLDIRSPGLGDTAMYLCATSRGASWNTGELFFGEGSRLTVL.

The J gene is TRBJ2-5, the V gene TRBV28, with D maybe TRBD2 (5 bases). The CDR3 is made up of 14 amino acids. Between the trimmed V and J ends, which lost 4 bases and 13 bases, there was a span of 22 bases. The germline V gene encodes CDR1 MDHEN and CDR2 SYDVKM. The CDR3 here is CASSSPPLAGLTYF. The CDR3, as DNA: TGTGCCAGCAGTTCCCCGCCATTGGCGGGCTTAACGTACTTC.

CDR3 DNA sequence: TGTGCCAGCAGCCTAGGACAGGGGGCGAGAGAGCAGTACTTC. Translated, it gives CASSLGQGAREQYF. The J gene is TRBJ2-7, the V gene TRBV9, with 11 bases identical to TRBD1. The germline gives CDR1 SGDLS, CDR2 YYNGEE. CDR3 length equals 14 residues. J gave up 7 bases and V 4 bases, and 7 bases lay outside the gene matches.

This chain joins TRBV5-1 and TRBJ2-7; TRBD2 matches 7 bases. The DNA end is more similar to TRBJ2-1, so the J call may be wrong. Germline V gene data show CDR1 as SGHRS and CDR2 as YFSETQ. This CDR3 is built from 15 residues. The CDR3 loop is CASSLNSLAVYEQFF. CDR3 DNA: TGCGCCAGCAGCTTGAATAGTCTAGCGGTATACGAGCAGTTCTTC.

The chain links TRBV9 to TRBJ2-3; D remains unclear. The J call could be wrong; TRBJ1-5 is a better fit for the DNA end. The CDR3 is 14 amino acids. Germline V gene lookup returns CDR1 SGDLS and CDR2 YYNGEE. The CDR3 sequence: CASSVSGSADTQHF. DNA of the CDR3: TGTGCCAGCAGCGTAAGCGGGAGCGCAGATACGCAGCATTTT.